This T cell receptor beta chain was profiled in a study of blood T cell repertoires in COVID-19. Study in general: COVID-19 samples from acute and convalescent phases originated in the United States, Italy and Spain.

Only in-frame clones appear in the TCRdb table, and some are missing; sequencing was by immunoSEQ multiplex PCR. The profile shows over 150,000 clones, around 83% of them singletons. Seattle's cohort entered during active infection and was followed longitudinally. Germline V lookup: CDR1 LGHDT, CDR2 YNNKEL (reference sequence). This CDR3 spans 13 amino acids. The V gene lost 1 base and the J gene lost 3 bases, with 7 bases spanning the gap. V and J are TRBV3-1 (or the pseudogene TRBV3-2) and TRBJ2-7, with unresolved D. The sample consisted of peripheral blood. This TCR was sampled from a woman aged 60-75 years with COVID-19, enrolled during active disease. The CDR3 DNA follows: TGTGCCAGCAGCCAAGGTAATAGCTACGAGCAGTACTTC. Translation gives CASSQGNSYEQYF.